These T cell receptor beta chains were read from a single sample in a study of T cell repertoires in cytomegalovirus infection. A single record per CDR3 protein comes from TCRdb applying MiXCR to the reads. In the table there are 450,000 to 650,000 distinct CDR3 sequences, 40% of which are singletons. No cognate antigen is known for these TCRs. Sequencing was performed on cultured PBMCs, taken from culture after CMV antigen stimulation. The receptors originated from a human donor in good health (CMV status not recorded). Some clones in this sample may be carry-over from other donors' samples. Both conserved end residues are part of each CDR3. A D gene is named only where the DNA matches it firmly. Only part of the rows carry a size: once, few, many, or a class if the clone is expanded.

V gene: TRBV12-3/TRBV12-4
J gene: TRBJ1-1
clone size: few
D gene: NA
CDR3 DNA: TGTGCCAGCAGTTACGGTCTGAACACTGAAGCTTTCTTT
CDR3 protein: CASSYGLNTEAFF

V gene: TRBV12-3/TRBV12-4
J gene: TRBJ2-3
clone size: NA
D gene: NA
CDR3 DNA: TGTGCCAGCAGTTCCTCGGCCGCAGGGACGCAGTATTTT
CDR3 protein: CASSSSAAGTQYF

V gene: TRBV19
J gene: TRBJ2-6
clone size: NA
D gene: TRBD2
CDR3 DNA: TGTGCCAGTAGTACCCTAGCGGGCCCCTCTGGGGCCAACGTCCTGACTTTC
CDR3 protein: CASSTLAGPSGANVLTF

V gene: TRBV20-1
J gene: TRBJ2-5
clone size: few
D gene: TRBD1
CDR3 DNA: TGCAGTGCTAGAGATACGTCGACAGGGGGTTTGGAGACCCAGTACTTC
CDR3 protein: CSARDTSTGGLETQYF

V gene: TRBV2
J gene: TRBJ2-3
clone size: once
D gene: NA
CDR3 DNA: TGTGCCAGCAGCGGGCGGGACTCTAACCTCGGGGCTACGCAGTATTTT
CDR3 protein: CASSGRDSNLGATQYF

V gene: TRBV5-1
J gene: TRBJ1-1
clone size: NA
D gene: NA
CDR3 DNA: TGCGCCAGCAGCTTTAGGTCAGGGGCGAACACTGAAGCTTTCTTT
CDR3 protein: CASSFRSGANTEAFF

V gene: TRBV6-2/TRBV6-3
J gene: TRBJ2-1
clone size: NA
D gene: NA
CDR3 DNA: TGTGCCAGCAGCCTCGAGGGGGAGGCCTACAATGAGCAGTTCTTC
CDR3 protein: CASSLEGEAYNEQFF

V gene: TRBV15
J gene: TRBJ2-3
clone size: NA
D gene: NA
CDR3 DNA: TGTGCCACCAGCAGGGCTGGACTTTGGCTCGATACGCAGTATTTT
CDR3 protein: CATSRAGLWLDTQYF

V gene: TRBV2
J gene: TRBJ2-7
clone size: once
D gene: TRBD1
CDR3 DNA: TGTGCCAGCAAGATCACGGGACAGGCCTCCGAGCAGTACTTC
CDR3 protein: CASKITGQASEQYF

V gene: TRBV6-2/TRBV6-3
J gene: TRBJ2-7
clone size: few
D gene: NA
CDR3 DNA: TGTGCCAGCAGTTACGGGCCCGGCGAACAGACCTACGAGCAGTACTTC
CDR3 protein: CASSYGPGEQTYEQYF

V gene: TRBV7-2
J gene: TRBJ2-1
clone size: NA
D gene: TRBD2
CDR3 DNA: TGTGCCAGCGTCCTAGCGGGGGCTAGCTCCTACAATGAGCAGTTCTTC
CDR3 protein: CASVLAGASSYNEQFF

V gene: TRBV7-2
J gene: TRBJ1-2
clone size: many
D gene: NA
CDR3 DNA: TGTGCCAGCAGCTTAGTAGCCCTTTCCCCGGGCTATGGCTACACCTTC
CDR3 protein: CASSLVALSPGYGYTF

V gene: TRBV12-3/TRBV12-4
J gene: TRBJ1-6
clone size: few
D gene: NA
CDR3 DNA: TGTGCCAGCAGTTTAGCCGGCATCGGCAATTCACCCCTCCACTTT
CDR3 protein: CASSLAGIGNSPLHF

V gene: TRBV7-2
J gene: TRBJ1-5
clone size: NA
D gene: NA
CDR3 DNA: TGTGCCAGCAGCCCTAGGGCGGGGAATCAGCCCCAGCATTTT
CDR3 protein: CASSPRAGNQPQHF

V gene: TRBV6-1
J gene: TRBJ1-3
clone size: few
D gene: NA
CDR3 DNA: TGTGCCAGCAGAACCCGGTCTGCTGGAAACACCATATATTTT
CDR3 protein: CASRTRSAGNTIYF

V gene: TRBV30
J gene: TRBJ1-2
clone size: once
D gene: NA
CDR3 DNA: TGTGCCTGGAGTGATAACAGGGACTATGGCTACACCTTC
CDR3 protein: CAWSDNRDYGYTF

V gene: TRBV10-3
J gene: TRBJ2-5
clone size: NA
D gene: NA
CDR3 DNA: TGTGCCATCAGTGAGTCCACTCAAGAGACCCAGTACTTC
CDR3 protein: CAISESTQETQYF

V gene: TRBV6-5
J gene: TRBJ2-1
clone size: NA
D gene: NA
CDR3 DNA: TGTGCCAGCAGTAACCCGGGACGCCAGACATACAATGAGCAGTTCTTC
CDR3 protein: CASSNPGRQTYNEQFF

V gene: TRBV6-5
J gene: TRBJ2-1
clone size: few
D gene: TRBD2
CDR3 DNA: TGTGCCAGCAGTTACTCAGGAGCCGGGACTACCCTTTACAATGAGCAGTTCTTC
CDR3 protein: CASSYSGAGTTLYNEQFF

V gene: TRBV10-3
J gene: TRBJ2-1
clone size: NA
D gene: NA
CDR3 DNA: TGTGCCATCAGTGTGGAATCGGGAAATGAGCAGTTCTTC
CDR3 protein: CAISVESGNEQFF

V gene: TRBV19
J gene: TRBJ2-2
clone size: NA
D gene: NA
CDR3 DNA: TGTGCCAGTAGTATCGGTAATACGAACACCGGGGAGCTGTTTTTT
CDR3 protein: CASSIGNTNTGELFF

V gene: TRBV11-2
J gene: TRBJ2-7
clone size: NA
D gene: NA
CDR3 DNA: TGTGCCAGCAGCCCCAACCCCCGGGATTCCGAGCAGTACTTC
CDR3 protein: CASSPNPRDSEQYF

V gene: TRBV6-1
J gene: TRBJ2-6
clone size: few
D gene: NA
CDR3 DNA: TGTGCCAGCGTAGGAGGGAAGTCTGGGGCCAACGTCCTGACTTTC
CDR3 protein: CASVGGKSGANVLTF

V gene: TRBV12-3/TRBV12-4
J gene: TRBJ2-1
clone size: once
D gene: NA
CDR3 DNA: TGTGCCAGCAGCCACGGGACTTCCGTTCTTATTGATGAGCAGTTCTTC
CDR3 protein: CASSHGTSVLIDEQFF

V gene: TRBV6-6
J gene: TRBJ1-1
clone size: NA
D gene: NA
CDR3 DNA: TGTGCCAGCAGTTCAGGGTCTATGAACACTGAAGCTTTCTTT
CDR3 protein: CASSSGSMNTEAFF

V gene: TRBV6-6
J gene: TRBJ2-7
clone size: few
D gene: NA
CDR3 DNA: TGTGCCAGCAGTTACGTGAACTACGAGCAGTACTTC
CDR3 protein: CASSYVNYEQYF